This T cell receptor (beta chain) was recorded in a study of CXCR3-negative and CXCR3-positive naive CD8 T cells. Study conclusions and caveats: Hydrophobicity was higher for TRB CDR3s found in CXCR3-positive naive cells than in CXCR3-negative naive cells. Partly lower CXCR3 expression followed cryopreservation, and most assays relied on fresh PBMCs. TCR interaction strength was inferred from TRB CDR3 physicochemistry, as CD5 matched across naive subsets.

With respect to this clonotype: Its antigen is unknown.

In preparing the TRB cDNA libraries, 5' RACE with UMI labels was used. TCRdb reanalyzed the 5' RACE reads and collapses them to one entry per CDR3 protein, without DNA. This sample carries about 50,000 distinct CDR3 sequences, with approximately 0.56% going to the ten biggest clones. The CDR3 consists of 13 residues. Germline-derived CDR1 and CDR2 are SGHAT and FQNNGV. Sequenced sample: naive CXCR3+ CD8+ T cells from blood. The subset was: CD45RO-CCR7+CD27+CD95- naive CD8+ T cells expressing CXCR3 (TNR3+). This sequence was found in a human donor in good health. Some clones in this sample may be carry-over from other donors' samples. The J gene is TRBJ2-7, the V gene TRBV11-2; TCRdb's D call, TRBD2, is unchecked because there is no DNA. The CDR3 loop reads CASSDTGGYEQYF.